This T cell receptor (beta chain) appears in the sequencing data of a study of T cells after yellow fever vaccination. 5'RACE template switching generated TCR cDNA, adding a universal primer site and UMIs. TCRdb ran MiXCR on the 5' RACE reads and lists one entry per CDR3 protein. Found here are some 500,000 distinct CDR3 sequences, 13% of them singletons; the top ten hold about an eighth. The study's findings and limits: Researchers noted that a small share of clonotypes showed up in both CD4 and CD8 compartments. Repertoires sorted by FACS could include abundant clonotypes that are contaminants from the bulk population.

This clonotype was detected only a few times. Its antigen is not identified. The V gene's germline CDR1 is SGHDN and CDR2 FVKESK. The CDR3 sequence is 11 residues long. With 3 bases removed from V and 10 bases from J, the gap between germline ends came to 7 bases. The chain is built from TRBV14 and TRBJ2-1; D remains unclear. Sample: PBMCs, taken on the day of the yellow fever booster vaccination. The clonotype originates from a man younger than 45 who received the YFV17D yellow fever vaccine. CDR3 region: CASSQSREQFF. The CDR3 DNA is TGTGCCAGCAGCCAGTCCAGAGAGCAGTTCTTC. Full variable domain (outside the CDR3, taken from reference TRBV14 and TRBJ2-1): EAGVTQFPSHSVIEKGQTVTLRCDPISGHDNLYWYRRVMGKEIKFLLHFVKESKQDESGMPNNRFLAERTGGTYSTLKVQPAELEDSGVYFCASSQSREQFFGPGTRLTVL.